The following is a T cell receptor beta chain sequence with its context. This entry comes from a study of cytomegalovirus exposure and HLA in healthy donors. Trimming stripped 2 bases from V and 4 bases from J, with 15 bases between. This CDR3 comprises 15 residues. Germline lookup yields CDR1 SGHDT and CDR2 YYEEEE. A multiplex PCR was run with 60 Vbeta primers and 13 Jbeta primers. The repertoire was sequenced with immunoSEQ multiplex PCR; TCRdb's copy has only in-frame clones and lacks some. The sample carries over 150,000 clones, roughly 82% recorded once. The rearrangement joins TRBV5-6 to TRBJ2-5; D is possibly TRBD2 (6 bases). This TCR came from a man aged 45 to 65 in good health and CMV-seropositive. What was sequenced was PBMCs. The CDR3 reads CASSFGGTPRETQYF. The CDR3, as DNA: TGTGCCAGCAGCTTTGGGGGGACCCCACGAGAGACCCAGTACTTC.